The rows below give T cell receptor beta chains drawn from one sample of a study of cytomegalovirus exposure and HLA in healthy donors. The repertoire was sequenced with immunoSEQ multiplex PCR; TCRdb's copy has only in-frame clones and lacks some. The repertoire holds approximately 290,000 clones, 80% seen once, with more than 0.3% in the top ten. Material: PBMCs. Source of these receptors: a girl aged 2-10 years in good health and CMV-seronegative. Each CDR3 is given without its conserved first and last residue. The order of the fields is V gene, CDR3 protein.

v_gene: TRBV2
CDR3aa: ASSERSPRNEQF

v_gene: TRBV28
CDR3aa: ASSLEAFNEKLF

v_gene: TRBV9
CDR3aa: ASSQMGQSGHYGYT

v_gene: TRBV28
CDR3aa: ASSAIGTGDEKLF

v_gene: TRBV19
CDR3aa: ASRSRGVTDTQY

v_gene: TRBV29-1
CDR3aa: SVGAPRGVRGYT

v_gene: TRBV5-6
CDR3aa: ASSPGLLSYEQY

v_gene: TRBV6-6
CDR3aa: ASSYSVEPTDTQY

v_gene: TRBV5-1
CDR3aa: ASSLGAGPTDTQY

v_gene: TRBV15
CDR3aa: ATSRIRGVSGTEAF

v_gene: TRBV7-9
CDR3aa: ASSLVAVAYNEQF

v_gene: TRBV5-1
CDR3aa: ASRRDNRNYGYT

v_gene: TRBV18
CDR3aa: ASSILLGTGQTEAF

v_gene: TRBV10-3
CDR3aa: AISESGDRAMYGYT

v_gene: TRBV6-6
CDR3aa: ASSPTGFFGEKLF

v_gene: TRBV27
CDR3aa: ASTRSPTNKETQY

v_gene: TRBV28
CDR3aa: ASSLPRTGISYEQY

v_gene: TRBV13
CDR3aa: ASSAGWHRGYT

v_gene: TRBV2
CDR3aa: ASTLTGSQPQH

v_gene: TRBV7-2
CDR3aa: ASSLRLAGARGGTQY

v_gene: TRBV18
CDR3aa: ASSPKTEPYEQY

v_gene: TRBV27
CDR3aa: ASSLAGVAETQY

v_gene: TRBV10-3
CDR3aa: AISDQGRGYTEAF

v_gene: TRBV7-3
CDR3aa: ASSLESRGSTVQY

v_gene: TRBV6-5
CDR3aa: AAKDSYNSPLH

v_gene: TRBV7-6
CDR3aa: ASSLAGLAQETQY

v_gene: TRBV28
CDR3aa: ASRTGLAGANSYEQY

v_gene: TRBV4-1
CDR3aa: ASNALAGSDTQY

v_gene: TRBV6-1
CDR3aa: ASSDWTGSNQPQH

v_gene: TRBV10-2
CDR3aa: ASSDTDREETQY

v_gene: TRBV6-6
CDR3aa: ASARGLVEQF

v_gene: TRBV4-1
CDR3aa: ASSQGRNSYEQY

v_gene: TRBV27
CDR3aa: ASSLTGTGVFQAQH

v_gene: TRBV28
CDR3aa: ASSPPGLVVDEQY

v_gene: TRBV5-4
CDR3aa: ASSALDRDTEAF

v_gene: TRBV5-1
CDR3aa: ASSLEGLAGGEQY

v_gene: TRBV5-1
CDR3aa: ASSSPERGQETQY

v_gene: TRBV7-6
CDR3aa: ASSLEGQGNEKLF

v_gene: TRBV25-1
CDR3aa: ASSEFERRNGYT

v_gene: TRBV19
CDR3aa: ASNVQGASEAF

v_gene: TRBV19
CDR3aa: ASSRRQGKAF

v_gene: TRBV5-4
CDR3aa: ASSWTGGANEQF

v_gene: TRBV7-9
CDR3aa: ASSFRRGTTNEKLF

v_gene: TRBV5-1
CDR3aa: ASKEGLAGDTQY

v_gene: TRBV7-9
CDR3aa: ASSLIPYEQY

v_gene: TRBV2
CDR3aa: ASRTDNSNQPQH

v_gene: TRBV10-3
CDR3aa: AISGTGGGEAF

v_gene: TRBV5-1
CDR3aa: ASSLYFRGTGREKLF

v_gene: TRBV5-4
CDR3aa: ASSHGQAPDTQY

v_gene: TRBV5-1
CDR3aa: ASRGGLSSTDTQY

v_gene: TRBV6-5
CDR3aa: ASSWLLAGGPDTQY

v_gene: TRBV28
CDR3aa: ASSLPRQALHGYT

v_gene: TRBV4-1
CDR3aa: ASSPTWTGASYEQY

v_gene: TRBV29-1
CDR3aa: SVEDLEGARYNEQF

v_gene: TRBV4-2
CDR3aa: ASSRRELYEQY

v_gene: TRBV11-1
CDR3aa: ASSHGLAGDEQF

v_gene: TRBV6-5
CDR3aa: ASKGGSTPQGEQF

v_gene: TRBV9
CDR3aa: ASSLSGREGSEQF

v_gene: TRBV28
CDR3aa: ASSPTGTSLGSDTQY

v_gene: TRBV30
CDR3aa: AWTPLAGRSYEQY